The present TCR beta chain was sequenced within a study of cytomegalovirus exposure and HLA in healthy donors. General observations from the study: The study found most TCR sequences rare, yet found some public TCRs in many donors. An ancestry cluster, one associated with Asian ancestry, reportedly showed fewer N-insertions than the approximately 670-donor mean in a later analysis. With high specificity and sensitivity, the classifier reportedly diagnosed cytomegalovirus status.

Regarding this clone: Its antigen is still unknown.

The V gene end was trimmed by 2 bases and the J gene end by 7 bases; junction bases not matched to a gene: 7. From germline, CDR1 is SGHRS and CDR2 YFSETQ. The CDR3 extends over 15 amino acids. The PCR made use of 60 Vbeta and 13 Jbeta primers. Assay: immunoSEQ multiplex PCR; the TCRdb copy retains only in-frame clones and omits some. Altogether about 85,000 clones are present, approximately 80% being singletons, with the ten largest covering about 23%. The TCR sequence derives from a woman in her fifties or sixties in good health and CMV-seropositive. The genes are TRBV5-1 and TRBJ2-1, with TRBD1 matching over 9 bases. Sequenced material: PBMCs. Written as DNA, the CDR3 is TGCGCCAGCAGCTTAACCGGGACAGGGATTAATGAGCAGTTCTTC. It encodes CASSLTGTGINEQFF.